Listed below are T cell receptor beta chains from one sample, sequenced in a study of T cells in Graves' hyperthyroidism and ophthalmopathy. One entry per CDR3 protein results from TCRdb running MiXCR on the multiplex PCR reads. This table holds about 660,000 distinct CDR3 sequences, 45% found once. Source material: peripheral blood or thyroid tissue (not recorded which). The receptor source for this set is an adult man with Graves' disease, either hyperthyroidism or ophthalmopathy (not recorded which). Both conserved end residues are part of each CDR3.

v_call	cdr3_aa
TRBV29-1	CSVSPEMNTEAFF
TRBV13	CASSLGGRGIYEQYF
TRBV29-1	CSVITGVNEKLFF
TRBV25-1	CASHSGGGGNAEAFF
TRBV20-1	CSARDGRGVGNTIYF
TRBV24-1	CATSDTGGGSYTF
TRBV7-9	CASSLDVGYGETQYF
TRBV12-3/TRBV12-4	CASSEDRNEKLFF
TRBV29-1	CSVEDQTRGYTF
TRBV10-3	CATQSGTGTDGYTF
TRBV25-1	CASSGRASYNEQFF
TRBV29-1	CSVGEGGWETQYF
TRBV29-1	CSVEDQTNTEAFF
TRBV2	CASSQQGYNSPLHF
TRBV29-1	CSVVGGIYGYTF
TRBV7-9	CASVSAGALHF
TRBV10-3	CAISETGDYEQYF
TRBV29-1	CSSESSNTEAFF
TRBV20-1	CSARGHVHETQYF
TRBV7-8	CASSLVPSSNEQYF
TRBV10-3	CASRGRGWGSPLHF
TRBV24-1	CATRGQANNEKLFF
TRBV5-1	CASSFYPSGNTGELFF
TRBV11-2	CASSLKDKIDGYTF
TRBV7-9	CASSSPSGGADTQYF
TRBV20-1	CSARGYGYTF
TRBV2	CASRDRREKLFF
TRBV14	CASSGLASKDTQYF
TRBV15	CATSRDNSPLHF
TRBV5-1	CTSRRWGRGGELFF
TRBV20-1	CSARRRSSYEQYF
TRBV24-1	CATSDLPGQGHNEPQHF
TRBV20-1	CSARGVRTYEQYF
TRBV9	CASSVVGQTNEKLFF
TRBV25-1	CASRDGQGYSPLHF
TRBV7-2	CASSLSTGGRYSPLHF
TRBV11-2	CASSLTGRDSYEQYF
TRBV7-9	CASSPQRGRGYEQYF
TRBV10-3	CASSTPPDRGHSYEQYF
TRBV2	CASSETRNSPLHF
TRBV24-1	CATSSTSGTVDAQYF
TRBV2	CASSEDRGKGNQPQHF
TRBV2	CASKRTLNEKLFF
TRBV20-1	CSATGTGYGYTF
TRBV28	CASSPTQNSPLHF